The rows below give T cell receptor beta chains drawn from one sample of a study of blood T cell repertoires in COVID-19. Generated by immunoSEQ multiplex PCR, the TCRdb table keeps only in-frame clones and is missing some. The sample has around 100,000 clones, approximately 89% seen once; the top ten hold under 2.5%. The sample consisted of peripheral blood. These receptors all come from a human donor with active COVID-19. The donor label of this sample is uncertain. Each CDR3 is given with its conserved first and last residue. The D gene is left open where the match is weak. For some rows the clone size is stated as once, few or many, or as a class when expanded; others skip it.

j_gene | v_gene | d_gene | abundance | CDR3nt | CDR3aa
TRBJ2-7 | TRBV11-2 | TRBD1 | once | TGTGCCAGCAGCGTACCTCGGGGACAGGGGGCCGAGCAGTACTTC | CASSVPRGQGAEQYF
TRBJ1-2 | TRBV3-1/TRBV3-2 | TRBD1 | few | TGTGCCAGCAGCCTTCCACAGGGGGACACGAGGACCTTC | CASSLPQGDTRTF
TRBJ2-5 | TRBV29-1 | TRBD1 | NA | TGCAGCGTTGAAGGGACAGGGGTAACGGGGGAGACCCAGTACTTC | CSVEGTGVTGETQYF
TRBJ2-7 | TRBV9 | NA | NA | TGTGCCAGCAGCCAAACTACAGGGTGGGATTACGAGCAGTACTTC | CASSQTTGWDYEQYF
TRBJ2-1 | TRBV11-2 | TRBD2 | NA | TGTGCCAGCAGCTTTGAGACTAGCAAGCAGTTCTTC | CASSFETSKQFF
TRBJ1-5 | TRBV19 | NA | few | TGTGCCAGTAGTAGACAGCCTCTTAATCAGCCCCAGCATTTT | CASSRQPLNQPQHF
TRBJ1-1 | TRBV6-5 | TRBD1 | few | TGTGCCAGCAGTCAGGGACAGGGGGCAGGCCCTGAAGCTTTCTTT | CASSQGQGAGPEAFF
TRBJ1-2 | TRBV27 | NA | NA | TGTGCCAGCAGATTTCGGGAAGGTGGCTACACCTTC | CASRFREGGYTF
TRBJ2-2 | TRBV18 | NA | NA | TGTGCCAGCTCACCACAGACCCCAAAGAGGGAGTATGGCGGGGAGCTGTTTTTT | CASSPQTPKREYGGELFF
TRBJ2-3 | TRBV5-5 | NA | NA | TGTGCCAGCAGCTTTCTTAAGGGGGGGCCAACAGATACGCAGTATTTT | CASSFLKGGPTDTQYF